The 19 T cell receptor beta chains given below trace back to one sample, sequenced in a study of T cell changes during pregnancy in multiple sclerosis. The protocol was immunoSEQ multiplex PCR, while the TCRdb copy is restricted to in-frame clones and leaves out a portion. The top ten hold roughly 0.59% of the sample, which has 45,000 to 65,000 clones, 92% seen once. Sequences were derived from CD4+ T cells from peripheral blood mononuclear cells, sampled after pregnancy. The source of these receptors is a female donor with multiple sclerosis, enrolled in a pregnancy study.

This chain connects TRBV7-9 to TRBJ2-3, with D uncertain. V lost 5 bases and J lost 7, with 16 bases in between. Germline values: CDR1 SEHNR, CDR2 FQNEAQ (reference sequence). The CDR3 is 14 residues long. The CDR3 sequence: CASSPDPGLNTQYF. CDR3 DNA sequence: TGTGCCAGCAGCCCAGACCCGGGTCTGAATACGCAGTATTTT. Using reference TRBV7-9 and TRBJ2-3 for the parts outside the CDR3, the full variable domain is DTGVSQNPRHKITKRGQNVTFRCDPISEHNRLYWYRQTLGQGPEFLTYFQNEAQLEKSRLLSDRFSAERPKGSFSTLEIQRTEQGDSAMYLCASSPDPGLNTQYFGPGTRLTVL.

V gene TRBV19 combines with J gene TRBJ2-1, with D possibly being TRBD1 (6 bases). Germline CDR1 is LNHDA and CDR2 is SQIVND (reference sequence). The length of the CDR3 is 17 residues. V was trimmed by 1 base and J by 0 bases, leaving 13 bases between them. CDR3 protein: CASSIATGHSSYNEQFF. For the CDR3, the DNA is TGTGCCAGTAGTATAGCAACAGGGCATAGCTCCTACAATGAGCAGTTCTTC.

The chain couples TRBV28 to TRBJ1-6; D possibly corresponds to TRBD1 (6 bases). With 3 bases removed from V and 9 bases from J, the gap between germline ends came to 18 bases. This CDR3 is 16 amino acids long. Germline V CDR1 and CDR2: MDHEN, SYDVKM. CDR3 nucleotides: TGTGCCAGCAGTTTGATACAGGGATCCGAACGTTCACCCCTCCACTTT. Translation: CASSLIQGSERSPLHF. The entire variable domain, with the rest obtained from reference TRBV28 and TRBJ1-6, is as follows: DVKVTQSSRYLVKRTGEKVFLECVQDMDHENMFWYRQDPGLGLRLIYFSYDVKMKEKGDIPEGYSVSREKKERFSLILESASTNQTSMYLCASSLIQGSERSPLHFGNGTRLTVT.

The rearrangement links TRBV5-4 to TRBJ2-3; 10 positions agree with TRBD1. The germline V gene has CDR1 SGHNT and CDR2 YYREEE (reference sequence). CDR3 size: 15 residues. The V segment lost 1 base and the J segment 7 bases; nucleotides outside the gene matches: 6. CDR3 amino acids: CASSLSRQGAYTQYF. CDR3 nucleotides: TGTGCCAGCAGCTTGTCCAGACAGGGGGCATATACGCAGTATTTT. Supplemented by reference TRBV5-4 and TRBJ2-3, the full variable domain reads ETGVTQSPTHLIKTRGQQVTLRCSSQSGHNTVSWYQQALGQGPQFIFQYYREEENGRGNFPPRFSGLQFPNYSSELNVNALELDDSALYLCASSLSRQGAYTQYFGPGTRLTVL.

The chain recombines TRBV5-4 with TRBJ2-3; 10 positions match TRBD2. The length of the CDR3 is 15 residues. Per the germline V gene, CDR1 is SGHNT and CDR2 is YYREEE (reference sequence). Germline trimming cut 2 bases from V and 3 bases from J; bases unmatched to any gene: 3. The CDR3 DNA follows: TGTGCCAGCAGCTTACTAGCGGGACCTACAGATACGCAGTATTTT. The encoded protein is CASSLLAGPTDTQYF.

The chain carries TRBV5-1 and TRBJ2-5, with 8 bases that match TRBD1. Germline trimming cut 2 bases from V and 3 bases from J; bases unmatched to any gene: 6. From germline, CDR1 is SGHRS and CDR2 YFSETQ. This CDR3 is built from 15 residues. The CDR3: CASSLRTGNEETQYF. DNA of the CDR3: TGCGCCAGCAGCTTAAGGACAGGGAATGAAGAGACCCAGTACTTC.

In its sample, this clone was seen once. J is TRBJ1-3 and V is TRBV5-1; TRBD1 is a possible D gene (6 bases). From germline, CDR1 is SGHRS and CDR2 YFSETQ. The CDR3 is 13 amino acids. V lost 7 bases, J lost 1 base, and 9 bases lay in between. Written as DNA, the CDR3 is TGCGCCAGCCAGGGGAGTTCTGGAAACACCATATATTTT. It specifies CASQGSSGNTIYF.

The rearrangement uses TRBV19 and TRBJ2-3; D gene uncertain. Germline V CDR1 and CDR2: LNHDA, SQIVND (reference sequence). Trimming cost V 6 bases and J 0 bases, with 4 bases left between them. The CDR3 length is 12 residues. The CDR3 bases are TGTGCCAGTAGAGCTAGCACAGATACGCAGTATTTT. Translation gives CASRASTDTQYF. The whole variable domain, filled in from reference TRBV19 and TRBJ2-3, reads DGGITQSPKYLFRKEGQNVTLSCEQNLNHDAMYWYRQDPGQGLRLIYYSQIVNDFQKGDIAEGYSVSREKKESFPLTVTSAQKNPTAFYLCASRASTDTQYFGPGTRLTVL.

V usage is TRBV25-1 and J usage is TRBJ2-3; D unclear. V lost 2 bases, J lost 3 bases, and 3 bases lay in between. The CDR3 totals 12 residues. Germline V gene lookup returns CDR1 MGHDK and CDR2 SYGVNS. The CDR3 here is CASSEVTDTQYF. The CDR3, as DNA: TGTGCCAGCAGTGAAGTAACAGATACGCAGTATTTT.

V and J are TRBV19 and TRBJ2-1, with D uncertain. In germline, CDR1 is LNHDA, CDR2 SQIVND (reference sequence). The CDR3 has 12 amino acids. Trimming shortened V by 2 bases and J by 5 bases, and 4 bases separated the two germline ends. The CDR3 region is CASSISNNEQFF. The CDR3 DNA reads as TGTGCCAGTAGTATATCCAACAATGAGCAGTTCTTC.

This clone came up once. This chain joins TRBV9 and TRBJ2-1; weak D call: TRBD2 (5 bases). V dropped 0 bases and J dropped 10 bases, with 14 bases sitting between them. There are 14 residues in the CDR3. Germline lookup yields CDR1 SGDLS and CDR2 YYNGEE. CDR3 region: CASSVAIVGLEQFF. The DNA for the CDR3 is TGTGCCAGCAGCGTAGCTATAGTTGGACTGGAGCAGTTCTTC.

This clone was detected once. The V call is TRBV19, the J call TRBJ2-7; D uncertain. Germline values: CDR1 LNHDA, CDR2 SQIVND (reference sequence). CDR3 size: 13 residues. V was pared by 3 bases and J by 3 bases, with 9 bases between. Here the CDR3 DNA reads TGTGCCAGTAGTATCCAAGTCGGCTACGAGCAGTACTTC. It specifies CASSIQVGYEQYF. The full variable domain, completed using reference TRBV19 and TRBJ2-7, is DGGITQSPKYLFRKEGQNVTLSCEQNLNHDAMYWYRQDPGQGLRLIYYSQIVNDFQKGDIAEGYSVSREKKESFPLTVTSAQKNPTAFYLCASSIQVGYEQYFGPGTRLTVT.

This chain links TRBV2 with TRBJ2-7, with D tentatively TRBD2 (6 bases). Germline CDR1 reads SNHLY; CDR2 reads FYNNEI. The CDR3 extends over 14 amino acids. V was clipped by 6 bases and J by 7 bases, with 19 bases between them. CDR3 coding DNA: TGTGCCAGCAGGGCATTGGGGGAGGTCGATGAGCAGTACTTC. Encoded protein: CASRALGEVDEQYF.

V is TRBV6-7 and J is TRBJ1-1; D gene uncertain. TRBV6-7 is treated as an ORF (open reading frame) with a function not yet certain. This CDR3 comprises 14 residues. Deletions cut 0 bases from V and 8 bases from J, with 13 bases between. The CDR3 spells CASSYSRQAREAFF. The CDR3 DNA reads TGTGCCAGCAGTTACTCTAGGCAGGCCAGAGAAGCTTTCTTT.

This sequence joins TRBV5-1 and TRBJ1-1; weak D call: TRBD1 (5 bases). This CDR3 is built from 13 residues. Germline V gene data show CDR1 as SGHRS and CDR2 as YFSETQ. V was shortened by 6 bases and J by 4 bases, with 13 bases between the two germline ends. CDR3: CASTGGGGTEAFF. The CDR3 DNA reads TGCGCCAGCACAGGCGGGGGTGGCACTGAAGCTTTCTTT.

This chain links TRBV7-9 with TRBJ1-2; no clear D. Trimming removed 4 bases from V and 4 bases from J, with 7 bases in between. Germline V gene data show CDR1 as SEHNR and CDR2 as FQNEAQ (reference sequence). This CDR3 is built from 12 residues. CDR3 sequence: CASSSVRYGYTF. CDR3 nucleotides: TGTGCCAGCAGCTCTGTGCGCTATGGCTACACCTTC. Drawing the rest from reference TRBV7-9 and TRBJ1-2, the complete variable domain is DTGVSQNPRHKITKRGQNVTFRCDPISEHNRLYWYRQTLGQGPEFLTYFQNEAQLEKSRLLSDRFSAERPKGSFSTLEIQRTEQGDSAMYLCASSSVRYGYTFGSGTRLTVV.

CDR3: CASSSHRNRDRGGTEAFF. The CDR3 bases are TGTGCCAGCAGCTCACACAGAAACCGGGACAGGGGGGGCACTGAAGCTTTCTTT. J is TRBJ1-1 and V is TRBV7-9; TRBD1 matches at 11 bases. Germline CDR1 and CDR2: SEHNR and FQNEAQ (reference sequence). There are 18 residues in the CDR3. The J segment lost 4 bases and the V segment lost 4 bases, leaving 14 bases of the junction unmatched.

This chain joins TRBV5-1 and TRBJ2-3; 13 positions agree with TRBD2. The ends lost 0 bases at V and 4 bases at J; junction bases unmatched: 5. CDR1 is SGHRS, CDR2 YFSETQ, per germline. The CDR3 spans 17 residues. Written as DNA, the CDR3 is TGCGCCAGCAGCTTGGGCGGACTAGCGGGAGCATCAGATACGCAGTATTTT. It encodes CASSLGGLAGASDTQYF.

The genes are TRBV6-1 and TRBJ2-6, with D hard to call. Trimming removed 2 bases from V and 0 bases from J, with 8 bases in between. The CDR3 runs 16 residues. Germline V lookup: CDR1 MNHNS, CDR2 SASEGT. DNA for the CDR3: TGTGCCAGCAGTGAACCTATCAACTCTGGGGCCAACGTCCTGACTTTC. Protein sequence: CASSEPINSGANVLTF.